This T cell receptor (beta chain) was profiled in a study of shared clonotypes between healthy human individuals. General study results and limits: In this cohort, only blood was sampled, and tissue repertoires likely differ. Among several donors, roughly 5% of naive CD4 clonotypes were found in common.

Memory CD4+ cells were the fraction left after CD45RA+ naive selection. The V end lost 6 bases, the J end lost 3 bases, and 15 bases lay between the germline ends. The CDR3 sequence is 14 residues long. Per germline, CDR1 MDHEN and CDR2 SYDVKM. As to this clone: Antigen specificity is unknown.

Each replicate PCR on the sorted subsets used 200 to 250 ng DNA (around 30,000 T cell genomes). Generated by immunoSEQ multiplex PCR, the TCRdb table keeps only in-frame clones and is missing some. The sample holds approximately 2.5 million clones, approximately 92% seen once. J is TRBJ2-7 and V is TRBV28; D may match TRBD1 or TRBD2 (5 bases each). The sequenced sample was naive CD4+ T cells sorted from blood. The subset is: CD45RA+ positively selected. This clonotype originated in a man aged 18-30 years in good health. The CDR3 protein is CASSHSGRNYEQYF. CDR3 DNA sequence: TGTGCCAGCAGCCATTCGGGACGCAACTACGAGCAGTACTTC.